Described below is a single T cell receptor (beta chain) sequence and its context. Its antigen is unidentified. Cocultured for around six days at 37°C were the mixed lymphocyte reaction cells. Mixed at 1:1 were responder PBMCs labelled with CFSE and stimulator PBMCs labelled with Violet Dye. Assays covered roughly 100,000 TCR templates per sample. Profiling relied on immunoSEQ multiplex PCR, and the TCRdb table lists in-frame clones only, not all of them. The sample has 3,000 to 4,000 clones, 55% to 65% seen once. This entry is derived from a study of siplizumab effects on memory and regulatory T cells. About the study: Each responder-stimulator pair had a siplizumab approximately 1 ug/mL reaction and a drug-free control.

General study results and limits: Suppressive function of proliferating Tregs from siplizumab cultures was not confirmed.

Unmatched junction bases numbered 4, after V lost 5 bases and J lost 3 bases. The CDR3 is 14 amino acids. From germline, CDR1 is SGHRS and CDR2 YFSETQ. Input material: CFSE-low (dividing) CD8+ T cells sorted from an allogeneic mixed lymphocyte reaction. The V gene is TRBV5-1, the J gene TRBJ2-5; 10 bases fit TRBD2. The sequence was obtained from a human donor in good health; the cells came from an allogeneic mixed lymphocyte reaction. Some clones in this sample may be carry-over from other donors' samples. The CDR3 region has the DNA TGCGCCAGCAGTTCCGGACTAGCGGAAGAGACCCAGTACTTC. Protein product: CASSSGLAEETQYF.